This TCR beta chain was observed in a study of response to subunit inactivated influenza vaccine. Overall study findings and caveats: New T cells are recruited in small numbers by each seasonal influenza vaccination, according to the authors' suggestion.

TCRdb passed the RT-PCR reads through MiXCR, listing each CDR3 protein once. The table has more than 450,000 distinct CDR3 sequences, 7.5% to 8.5% seen once. The table lists this clonotype with many counts. The antigen is undetermined. The junction had 6 bases not matched to a gene; V was cut back by 2 bases and J by 4 bases. Germline V CDR1 and CDR2: MDHEN, SYDVKM. The CDR3 spans 15 residues. Sequenced material: PBMCs from blood, taken 23 to 25 months after vaccination. The rearrangement joins TRBV28 to TRBJ2-3; 7 bases align to TRBD2. The receptor comes from a man aged 50-75 years who received an inactivated influenza vaccine. CDR3 residues: CASSLLTSESDTQYF. The DNA for the CDR3 is TGTGCCAGCAGTTTACTAACTAGCGAATCAGATACGCAGTATTTT.